These 19 T cell receptor beta chains were sequenced from one sample in a study of cytomegalovirus exposure and HLA in healthy donors. The study ran its PCR with 60 Vbeta and 13 Jbeta primers. TCRdb's table, derived via immunoSEQ multiplex PCR, lists solely in-frame clones and lacks some. The table records 150,000 to 200,000 clones, roughly 84% of them present only once. The sequenced sample consisted of PBMCs. The receptors stem from a girl in the first two years of life in good health and CMV-seronegative.

As DNA, the CDR3 is TGCGCCAGCTCTCAGGGCCTGACCCAGTACTTC. Translation: CASSQGLTQYF. This sequence joins TRBV5-1 and TRBJ2-5; tentative D call: TRBD1 (5 bases). Germline assignment: CDR1 SGHRS and CDR2 YFSETQ. The CDR3 runs 11 residues. Trimming took off 7 bases at V and 7 bases at J, with 11 bases between the two ends.

This clone was seen a single time. The V gene is TRBV11-2, the J gene TRBJ1-2; D gene ambiguous. The germline V gene has CDR1 SGHAT and CDR2 FQNNGV. The CDR3 loop spans 15 amino acids. V was pared by 2 bases and J by 1 base, with 11 bases between. CDR3: CASSLRGRDNYGYTF. CDR3 nucleotide sequence: TGTGCCAGCAGCTTACGAGGTAGAGATAACTATGGCTACACCTTC.

V gene TRBV6-5 combines with J gene TRBJ2-1; 11 nucleotides agree with TRBD2. The germline CDR1 and CDR2 sequences are MNHEY and SVGAGI. V was clipped by 2 bases and J by 5 bases; unmatched bases: 2. The CDR3 has 15 residues. The CDR3: CASSYKLAGDNEQFF. The CDR3 DNA is TGTGCCAGCAGTTACAAACTAGCGGGAGACAATGAGCAGTTCTTC.

V gene TRBV7-3 combines with J gene TRBJ1-4; D might be TRBD1 (5 bases). CDR1 is SGHTA, CDR2 FQGTGA, per germline. The CDR3 loop spans 15 amino acids. Trimming left V 2 bases short and J 5 bases short, with 12 bases between. The CDR3 nucleotides read TGTGCCAGCAGCTTAGGTGGAGGGGCCAATGAAAAACTGTTTTTT. Encoded protein: CASSLGGGANEKLFF.

This chain links TRBV7-9 with TRBJ1-6; TRBD1 aligns across 7 bases. V dropped 1 base and J dropped 8; count of bases not matched to a gene: 5. CDR1 and CDR2 from the germline V gene are SEHNR and FQNEAQ (reference sequence). The CDR3 runs 15 residues. The CDR3 sequence: CASSLEVTGDSPLHF. Here the CDR3 DNA reads TGTGCCAGCAGCTTAGAGGTTACAGGGGATTCACCCCTCCACTTT.

The chain employs TRBV18 and TRBJ1-2; a possible D gene is TRBD1 (5 bases). Trimming removed 3 bases at V and 6 bases at J, with 11 bases between. The CDR3 spans 13 residues. CDR1 KGHSH and CDR2 LQKENI come from the germline V gene. As DNA, the CDR3 is TGTGCCAGCTCACCGGCAGGGTTAGATGGCTACACCTTC. Amino acids: CASSPAGLDGYTF.

The chain links TRBV2 to TRBJ2-2, with TRBD2 identical over 7 bases. The CDR3 extends over 14 amino acids. The V segment lost 8 bases and the J segment 5 bases; nucleotides outside the gene matches: 8. CDR1 SNHLY and CDR2 FYNNEI come from the germline V gene. CDR3 sequence: CASGGGSRTGELFF. The CDR3 DNA sequence: TGTGCCAGCGGTGGCGGGAGTCGGACCGGGGAGCTGTTTTTT.

The J gene is TRBJ2-2, the V gene TRBV27, with TRBD2 matching over 9 bases. Germline V gene sequence: CDR1 MNHEY, CDR2 SMNVEV (reference sequence). V was pared by 0 bases and J by 7 bases, with 6 bases of the junction left unmatched. This CDR3 is built from 16 residues. CDR3 loop: CASSLSTGLASGELFF. In nucleotides, the CDR3 is TGTGCCAGCAGTTTATCCACGGGACTAGCCAGCGGGGAGCTGTTTTTT.

V and J are TRBV4-3 and TRBJ2-2; TRBD2 might be the D (6 bases). The CDR3 spans 17 residues. Trimming shortened V by 0 bases and J by 6 bases, and 17 bases separated the two germline ends. Germline CDR1 LGHNA, CDR2 YSLEER. CDR3 in amino acids: CASSQDWGEEGSGELFF. CDR3 DNA sequence: TGCGCCAGCAGCCAAGATTGGGGGGAGGAGGGGTCCGGGGAGCTGTTTTTT.

To note about this clone: The junction and the germline gene differ at one end; a read error may be behind it. The rearrangement uses TRBV7-9 and TRBJ1-4; a weak D match, TRBD1 (5 bases). This CDR3 has 14 amino acids. Per germline, CDR1 SEHNR and CDR2 FQNEAQ (reference sequence). The CDR3 sequence is CSSSFYQGGEKLFF. In nucleotides, the CDR3 is TGTTCCAGCAGCTTCTACCAGGGAGGAGAAAAACTGTTTTTT.

V and J are TRBV18 and TRBJ2-2; weak D call: TRBD1 (5 bases). Trimming shortened V by 5 bases and J by 4 bases, and 17 bases separated the two germline ends. The germline V gene has CDR1 KGHSH and CDR2 LQKENI. The length of the CDR3 is 16 residues. CDR3 residues: CASSSQGAGGTGELFF. CDR3 DNA: TGTGCCAGCTCATCCCAGGGCGCCGGTGGCACCGGGGAGCTGTTTTTT.

The chain combines TRBV5-1 with TRBJ2-3; the D gene could be TRBD1 or TRBD2 (6 bases each). Germline V CDR1 and CDR2: SGHRS, YFSETQ. The V gene lost 4 bases and the J gene lost 1 base, with 10 bases spanning the gap. The CDR3 spans 14 residues. The CDR3 region is CASSVGGRTDTQYF. The CDR3 DNA follows: TGCGCCAGCAGCGTGGGGGGCCGCACAGATACGCAGTATTTT.

The J gene is TRBJ2-5, the V gene TRBV6-1, with a weak D call TRBD1 (6 bases). V lost 1 base to trimming and J lost 1 base, with 7 bases between them. The germline V gene encodes CDR1 MNHNS and CDR2 SASEGT. This CDR3 comprises 14 residues. DNA for the CDR3: TGTGCCAGCAGTGAAGGGACAGTCCAAGAGACCCAGTACTTC. Its protein product is CASSEGTVQETQYF.

The V gene is TRBV5-6, the J gene TRBJ2-2; 8 nucleotides align to TRBD2. Germline V CDR1 and CDR2: SGHDT, YYEEEE. The CDR3 consists of 15 residues. Trimming took 4 bases from V and 6 from J; bases not matched to a gene: 8. The CDR3 loop is CASSIGLAVAGELFF. CDR3 DNA sequence: TGTGCCAGCAGCATCGGACTAGCTGTGGCCGGGGAGCTGTTTTTT.

V gene TRBV4-1 combines with J gene TRBJ2-7, with a weak D call TRBD2 (6 bases). Germline V lookup: CDR1 MGHRA, CDR2 YSYEKL. CDR3 length: 15 residues. The V and J ends lost 1 base and 2 bases respectively, with 12 bases between them. For the CDR3, the DNA is TGCGCCAGCAGCCAAGCGGAGGGGTTCCCCTACGAGCAGTACTTC. This codes for CASSQAEGFPYEQYF.

The V call is TRBV5-1, the J call TRBJ2-5; 10 bases line up with TRBD2. The length of the CDR3 is 15 residues. V trimming: 0 bases; J trimming: 3 bases; junction bases outside the gene matches: 2. Germline lookup yields CDR1 SGHRS and CDR2 YFSETQ. DNA of the CDR3: TGCGCCAGCAGCTTGGCGCTAGCGGGGGAAGAGACCCAGTACTTC. Amino acid sequence: CASSLALAGEETQYF.

This chain links TRBV30 with TRBJ2-1; D call uncertain. V lost 4 bases, J lost 0 bases, and 7 bases lay in between. From germline, CDR1 is GTSNPN and CDR2 SVGIG (reference sequence). The CDR3 extends over 13 amino acids. This CDR3 reads CAWTRNSYNEQFF. In nucleotides, the CDR3 is TGTGCCTGGACTAGGAACTCCTACAATGAGCAGTTCTTC.

This chain links TRBV5-1 with TRBJ2-1; 11 nucleotides line up with TRBD2. The CDR3 is made up of 14 amino acids. Germline loops: CDR1 SGHRS, CDR2 YFSETQ. V trimming: 7 bases; J trimming: 4 bases; junction bases outside the gene matches: 4. CDR3 protein: CASRIAGGYNEQFF. The CDR3 DNA is TGCGCCAGCCGGATAGCGGGGGGGTACAATGAGCAGTTCTTC.

The chain has TRBV5-6 and TRBJ1-2; TRBD1 matches at 7 bases. The CDR3 consists of 16 residues. V lost 4 bases to trimming and J lost 1 base; unmatched junction nucleotides: 10. Per the germline V gene, CDR1 is SGHDT and CDR2 is YYEEEE. CDR3 nucleotides: TGTGCCAGCAGCGTCTACCGGGACAGATATAACTATGGCTACACCTTC. Its translation: CASSVYRDRYNYGYTF.